The subject of this entry is one T cell receptor beta chain. Its target is not known. The sample comes from a study of shared clonotypes between healthy human individuals. Study in general: Three plates were used per donor for CD4 naive, three for CD4 memory, two for CD8 naive and one for CD8 memory. Study observations and caveats: Memory subsets generally showed lower estimated richness than naive subsets.

V lost 0 bases to trimming and J lost 8 bases, with 11 bases between them. Germline CDR1 MNHNS, CDR2 SASEGT. The CDR3 extends over 14 amino acids. Naive CD8 populations comprised CD45RO-negative cells positively selected for CCR7, excluding terminally differentiated effector memory CD45RA+ cells. The sorted-subset replicate PCRs were given 200 ng DNA, which is 27,000 or so T cell genomes. Using immunoSEQ multiplex PCR, the repertoire was profiled, and TCRdb retains in-frame clones only, with some absent. Of about 2 million clones in the sample, about 95% are singletons; the top ten hold around 1.1%. What was sequenced was naive CD8+ T cells sorted from blood. The receptor comes from a man aged 18 to 29 in good health. This chain links TRBV6-1 with TRBJ1-3, with D hard to call. CDR3 residues: CASSEAVWGYTIYF. The CDR3 coding sequence is TGTGCCAGCAGTGAAGCAGTTTGGGGTTACACCATATATTTT.